This T cell receptor (beta chain) is drawn from a study of blood T cell repertoires in COVID-19. Method: immunoSEQ multiplex PCR; TCRdb's copy keeps in-frame clones and lacks some. This sample has 150,000 or so clones, with 86% found just once. V was pared by 2 bases and J by 0 bases, with 5 bases of the junction left unmatched. Germline values: CDR1 SGHTA, CDR2 FQGTGA. This CDR3 region has 17 residues. This clonotype originated in a man between 45 and 60 years old who had recovered from COVID-19. The chain links TRBV7-3 to TRBJ2-1; 9 bases fit TRBD2. The sample consisted of PBMCs or T cells enriched from blood (not recorded which). The CDR3 spells CASSLWAGGPSYNEQFF. The CDR3 DNA sequence: TGTGCCAGCAGCTTATGGGCGGGGGGGCCCTCCTACAATGAGCAGTTCTTC.